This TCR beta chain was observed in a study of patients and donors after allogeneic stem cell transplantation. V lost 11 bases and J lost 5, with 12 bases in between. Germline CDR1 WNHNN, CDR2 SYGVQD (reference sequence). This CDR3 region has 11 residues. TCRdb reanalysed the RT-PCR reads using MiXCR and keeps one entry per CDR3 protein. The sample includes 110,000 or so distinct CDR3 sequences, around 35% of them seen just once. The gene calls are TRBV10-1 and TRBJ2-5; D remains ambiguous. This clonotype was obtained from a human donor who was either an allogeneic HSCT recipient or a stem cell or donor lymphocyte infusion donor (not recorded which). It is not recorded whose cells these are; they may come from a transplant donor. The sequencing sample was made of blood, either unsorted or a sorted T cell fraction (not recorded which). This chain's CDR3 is CAGPCLETQYF. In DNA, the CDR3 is TGCGCCGGCCCCTGTTTGGAGACCCAGTACTTC.